Listed below are T cell receptor beta chains from one sample, sequenced in a study of blood T cell repertoires in COVID-19. Sequencing was performed with immunoSEQ multiplex PCR; in TCRdb, only in-frame clones are kept and a portion is missing. This table has fewer than 250,000 clones, 84% appearing once. Source material: PBMCs or T cells enriched from blood (not recorded which). The receptors originated from a woman aged 40 to 49 who had recovered from COVID-19. CDR3s include the opening cysteine and the closing phenylalanine or tryptophan. D genes are given only for firm matches. Clone size, where shown, is once, few, many, or a class for clones that have expanded.

NA,NA,TRBJ1-2,TRBV6-1,TGTGCCAGCAGTGAATGGACAGACTATGGCTACACCTTC,CASSEWTDYGYTF
NA,TRBD1,TRBJ2-2,TRBV10-1,TGCGCAGATCCTTCCCCCGAGGGGACAGGGGGCCGTGGGGAGCTGTTTTTT,CADPSPEGTGGRGELFF
NA,NA,TRBJ2-1,TRBV7-9,TGTGCCAGCAGCTTAGACGGGGGGCTGGTCCATGAGCAGTTCTTC,CASSLDGGLVHEQFF
NA,NA,TRBJ1-3,TRBV9,TGTGCCAGCAGCGTAGATCCAGGGAGGACTGGAAACACCATATATTTT,CASSVDPGRTGNTIYF
NA,TRBD1,TRBJ2-2,TRBV29-1,TGCAGCGTTGATATGGCAGGGGGCCCCGGGGAGCTGTTTTTT,CSVDMAGGPGELFF
NA,NA,TRBJ2-6,TRBV6-5,TGTGCCAGCAGTCCGCTATCAGGAGGGGCCAACGTCCTGACTTTC,CASSPLSGGANVLTF
NA,NA,TRBJ1-6,TRBV12-5,TGTGCTAGTTCCCCCGGGGGGAGCTCCTATAATTCACCCCTCCACTTT,CASSPGGSSYNSPLHF
NA,TRBD1,TRBJ1-1,TRBV29-1,TGCAGCGTATCTTTTACAGGGGCGATGAACACTGAAGCTTTCTTT,CSVSFTGAMNTEAFF
once,NA,TRBJ2-7,TRBV6-1,TGTGCCAGCAGTGAAGGCCCGGGGGACGAGCAGTACTTC,CASSEGPGDEQYF
once,TRBD1,TRBJ2-2,TRBV19,TGTGCCAGTAGGACAGGGGGCGCGGGGACCGGGGAGCTGTTTTTT,CASRTGGAGTGELFF
once,NA,TRBJ2-2,TRBV7-3,TGTGCCAGCAGCGGCTCCCAAAAGACACCCGGGGAGCTGTTTTTT,CASSGSQKTPGELFF
NA,NA,TRBJ2-7,TRBV5-5,TGTGCCAGCAGCGACAGGCCATACGAGCAGTACTTC,CASSDRPYEQYF
NA,NA,TRBJ1-5,TRBV2,TGTGCCAGCAGCAGAACAGGTGATAGGAGCAATCAGCCCCAGCATTTT,CASSRTGDRSNQPQHF
NA,TRBD1,TRBJ2-1,TRBV27,TGTGCCAGCAGTTTGGGGACAGGGGGCGCGTATCTTGAGCAGTTCTTC,CASSLGTGGAYLEQFF
NA,NA,TRBJ1-2,TRBV5-1,TGCGCCAGCAGCACCGGGACACCCTCTAACTATGGCTACACCTTC,CASSTGTPSNYGYTF
NA,TRBD1,TRBJ1-2,TRBV28,TGTGCCAGCAGTTTAGGGGGGACAGGGAGAAACTATGGCTACACCTTC,CASSLGGTGRNYGYTF
NA,NA,TRBJ1-1,TRBV6-5,TGTGCCAGCAGTCGGATCAGTCAGGGTGAAGCTTTCTTT,CASSRISQGEAFF
NA,NA,TRBJ2-5,TRBV14,TGTGCCAGCAGCCATGGAAGGGGATGGGAAGAGACCCAGTACTTC,CASSHGRGWEETQYF
NA,TRBD2,TRBJ2-2,TRBV7-2,TGTGCCAGCAGCGTATCTAGCGGGAGTCGGGGCGGGGAGCTGTTTTTT,CASSVSSGSRGGELFF
NA,NA,TRBJ2-1,TRBV11-2,TGTGCCAGCAGCTTACGCTCAGGGGGGCTGTACAATGAGCAGTTCTTC,CASSLRSGGLYNEQFF
NA,TRBD2,TRBJ2-1,TRBV11-2,TGTGCCAGCAGCTCCGGGACTAGCGGGAGCCGAGCCCACAATGAGCAGTTCTTC,CASSSGTSGSRAHNEQFF